This T cell receptor beta chain was recovered during a study of OX40 agonist ivuxolimab in advanced cancers. With regard to the full study: Ivuxolimab was an agonistic, fully human IgG2 monoclonal antibody directed against OX40 (CD134), a costimulatory receptor. Intravenous ivuxolimab was administered to patients every 2 weeks at six dose levels: 0.01, 0.1, 0.3, 1.5, 3 and 10 mg/kg. Of the approximately 54 dose-escalation patients, hepatocellular carcinoma was present in roughly 19, melanoma in approximately 15, renal cell carcinoma in 9 and head and neck cancer in 9. The dose-escalation cohort was about 87% male with a mean age of about 58 years, ranging from roughly 20 to 85. Patients were allowed to have had prior anti-PD-1, anti-PD-L1 or anti-CTLA-4 therapy, and about 40% of the dose-escalation patients had been treated with checkpoint inhibitors. Partial responses occurred in three dose-escalation patients, of whom one had hepatocellular carcinoma and two had cutaneous melanoma. The point of sequencing TCRbeta in the periphery was to test whether ivuxolimab changed TCR sequence diversity and drove clonal T-cell expansion. The paper reports the monotherapy dose-escalation portion (N of about 52 patients) of the phase I ivuxolimab trial. The research as a whole found: Low levels of normalized T-cell clonal expansion were also seen in some patients who did not respond. Which antigens the clonally expanded peripheral T cells were specific for was not determined. In the 0.1-3.0 mg/kg groups, partial responders were among the patients with the lowest normalized peripheral clonal expansion, particularly in CD8+ T cells. After ivuxolimab, more expanded clones were found on average in CD8+ T cells than in CD4+ T cells. At doses of 0.1 to 3.0 mg/kg, clonal expansion of both CD4+ and CD8+ blood T cells was observed from baseline to week 6.

The trial excluded patients who had a history of autoimmune disease or were on systemic immunosuppression. Peripheral blood for TCR sequencing was collected from all dose cohorts at baseline, on cycle 4 day 1, and on cycle 7 day 1. Samples came from an open-label, multicenter, first-in-human phase I dose-escalation trial of ivuxolimab. Adults with locally advanced or metastatic head and neck squamous cell, hepatocellular, melanoma or renal cell carcinoma were enrolled in the trial. CD4+ and CD8+ T cells were sorted separately from peripheral blood before TCR sequencing. Reading the germline V gene gives CDR1 SNHLY and CDR2 FYNNEI. From V the trimming removes 6 bases and from J it removes 2 bases, while the gene matches leave 8 bases of the junction unaccounted for. There are 16 amino acids in the CDR3, from cysteine to phenylalanine inclusive. The entry retains the CDR3 DNA only, 48 bases that are in frame from base 1.

Genomic DNA was isolated from the sorted cells so that the TCRbeta CDR3 region could be sequenced. TCRbeta CDR3 regions were sequenced using the immunoSEQ Assay. Imported from immuneACCESS, the table was reduced by TCRdb to in-frame sequences with V and J called. These copies leave out some clones; in studies compared against another copy, an unresolved V gene accounts for under half, and the cause of the remainder is not known. The sample includes about 76,000 clones, with approximately 83% observed a single time. The ten top clones hold approximately 5.1% of the sample. Remarks on this clone: Which antigen it targets is not known. Base qualities are not at hand, and no much larger clone is one base apart.

This sample comprised CD4+ or CD8+ T cells sorted from blood, obtained in a trial of the OX40 agonist ivuxolimab. This sequence originates from an adult with an advanced solid tumor such as melanoma, head and neck, liver or kidney cancer. The chain is made from TRBV2 and TRBJ2-3, with 10 middle bases fitting TRBD2. Here is the DNA: TGTGCCAGCAGCACAATAGCGGGAGGATTCACAGATACGCAGTATTTT. Translated, it gives CASSTIAGGFTDTQYF. With all but the CDR3 taken from the reference TRBV2 and TRBJ2-3 genes, the full variable domain is: EPEVTQTPSHQVTQMGQEVILRCVPISNHLYFYWYRQILGQKVEFLVSFYNNEISEKSEIFDDQFSVERPDGSNFTLKIRSTKLEDSAMYFCASSTIAGGFTDTQYFGPGTRLTVL.